Shown below are 22 T cell receptor beta chains from a single sample sequenced in a study of radiation and T cells in renal cell carcinoma. The time point is: blood 2 weeks post-SBRT. The treatment denotes: 15 Gy SBRT to primary tumor, nephrectomy 4 weeks later. Only in-frame clones appear in the TCRdb table, and some are missing; sequencing was by immunoSEQ multiplex PCR. The table lists about 120,000 clones, 81% of them singletons, with 4.5% to 7% in the top ten. The material was blood, obtained from a patient whose treatment included radiotherapy and nephrectomy. These receptors were collected from a man aged 45-60 years with renal cell carcinoma.

The chain uses TRBV5-1 and TRBJ2-5; TRBD1 agrees at 10 bases. The CDR3 has 14 amino acids. The germline CDR1 and CDR2 sequences are SGHRS and YFSETQ. With V trimmed by 3 bases and J by 4 bases, 3 bases remained unmatched. CDR3: CASSSGTGVETQYF. The CDR3, as DNA: TGCGCCAGCAGCTCCGGGACAGGGGTAGAGACCCAGTACTTC.

The DNA of the CDR3 is TGTGCCAGCAGTGAAGTTGGGACAGGGGGATCACCCCTCCACTTT. Translating it yields CASSEVGTGGSPLHF. The chain uses TRBV6-1 and TRBJ1-6, with 11 bases lining up with TRBD1. The CDR3 loop spans 15 amino acids. Germline trimming cut 1 base from V and 10 bases from J; bases unmatched to any gene: 3. The germline V gene encodes CDR1 MNHNS and CDR2 SASEGT.

This rearrangement joins TRBV4-3 to TRBJ2-1, with 8 bases aligning to TRBD2. Germline V gene lookup returns CDR1 LGHNA and CDR2 YSLEER. V lost 1 base and J lost 4; bases outside the gene matches: 3. This CDR3 region has 15 residues. This CDR3 is CASSQAGGLYNEQFF. The CDR3, as DNA: TGCGCCAGCAGCCAAGCGGGGGGGCTTTACAATGAGCAGTTCTTC.

This clone was counted between two and nine times. This chain joins TRBV18 and TRBJ2-2, with 7 nucleotides matching TRBD1. The CDR3 has 15 residues. Germline trimming cut 4 bases from V and 6 bases from J; bases unmatched to any gene: 8. Germline V gene data show CDR1 as KGHSH and CDR2 as LQKENI. CDR3 sequence: CASSLRQGDAGELFF. CDR3 in DNA: TGTGCCAGCTCACTTCGACAGGGTGACGCCGGGGAGCTGTTTTTT.

This clone was seen a single time. This chain connects TRBV29-1 to TRBJ1-2; D ambiguous. The CDR3 is 13 residues long. Trimming removed 6 bases at V and 3 bases at J, with 14 bases between. Germline V lookup: CDR1 SQVTM, CDR2 ANQGSEA. CDR3 in DNA: TGCAGCGTGGTGGGCCGGGAGGACTATGGCTACACCTTC. Its protein is CSVVGREDYGYTF.

This clone turned up a few times. One end of the junction does not line up with germline, which may come from a read error. The gene calls are TRBV2 and TRBJ2-7, with TRBD1 as a possible D gene (5 bases). Germline CDR1 reads SNHLY; CDR2 reads FYNNEI. The CDR3 sequence is 14 residues long. CDR3: CARRDTAISYEQYF. The DNA of the CDR3 is TGTGCCCGCAGGGATACAGCGATCTCCTACGAGCAGTACTTC.

The chain recombines TRBV5-4 with TRBJ1-4; no clear D gene. Trimming left V 3 bases short and J 5 bases short, with 11 bases between. The CDR3 loop spans 14 amino acids. CDR1 and CDR2 (germline): SGHNT, YYREEE (reference sequence). CDR3 sequence reads: CASSSGKRNEKLFF. The DNA of the CDR3 is TGTGCCAGCAGCTCAGGAAAACGAAATGAAAAACTGTTTTTT.

This clone appeared a few times. This same CDR3 is encoded by further DNA sequences in the sample. The genes are TRBV5-1 and TRBJ2-3; D remains unclear. The V gene's germline CDR1 is SGHRS and CDR2 YFSETQ. This CDR3 has 14 amino acids. The V end was cut by 0 bases, the J end by 0 bases, with 5 bases between. The CDR3 here is CASSLAQSTDTQYF. Written as DNA, the CDR3 is TGCGCCAGCAGCTTGGCACAAAGCACAGATACGCAGTATTTT.

The rearrangement links TRBV7-3 to TRBJ1-1; possible D gene TRBD1, 5 bases. The V gene's germline CDR1 is SGHTA and CDR2 FQGTGA. The V end lost 5 bases, the J end lost 0 bases, and 16 bases lay between the germline ends. CDR3 size: 16 residues. CDR3 in DNA: TGTGCCAGCAGCCCAGGCCAAGGGGCTATGAACACTGAAGCTTTCTTT. Its translation: CASSPGQGAMNTEAFF.

This rearrangement joins TRBV4-2 to TRBJ1-4; TRBD1 agrees at 9 bases. Trimming cost V 4 bases and J 7 bases; bases outside gene matches: 10. The CDR3 extends over 16 amino acids. Germline loops: CDR1 LGHNA, CDR2 YNFKEQ. The CDR3 nucleotides are TGTGCCAGCAGCCTAACAGGGGGCTCGGGGGCTGAAAAACTGTTTTTT. Protein sequence: CASSLTGGSGAEKLFF.

This rearrangement joins TRBV9 to TRBJ2-1, with 9 positions matching TRBD2. CDR1 SGDLS and CDR2 YYNGEE come from the germline V gene. Trimming took 5 bases from V and 8 from J; bases not matched to a gene: 11. This CDR3 has 15 residues. CDR3 bases: TGTGCCAGCAGTGCAAATAGCGGGAGTCAGTATGAGCAGTTCTTC. It specifies CASSANSGSQYEQFF.

In regard to this clone: The junction shows a germline mismatch at one end, possibly a read error. The chain couples TRBV27 to TRBJ2-7, with D possibly called TRBD1 or TRBD2 (5 bases each). The CDR3 extends over 13 amino acids. CDR1 is MNHEY, CDR2 SMNVEV, per germline (reference sequence). The chain's CDR3 is CASRGTLTRSENF. The CDR3 DNA sequence: TGTGCCAGCAGGGGGACGCTGACCAGGAGTGAAAACTTC.

This clone was detected only once. The chain combines TRBV6-1 with TRBJ2-2; unclear D gene. The CDR3 runs 17 residues. Germline lookup yields CDR1 MNHNS and CDR2 SASEGT. Trimming took off 3 bases at V and 0 bases at J, with 14 bases between the two ends. CDR3 coding DNA: TGTGCCAGCAGTGAGTATCTGACGCAGACGAACACCGGGGAGCTGTTTTTT. This codes for CASSEYLTQTNTGELFF.

This clone appeared a single time. The J gene is TRBJ2-6, the V gene TRBV13; D unclear. V was pared by 8 bases and J by 2 bases, with 7 bases between. CDR1 is PRHDT, CDR2 FYEKMQ, per germline (reference sequence). This CDR3 has 13 residues. The CDR3 nucleotides are TGTGCCAGCCGTGGAACTGGGGCCAACGTCCTGACTTTC. Translating gives CASRGTGANVLTF. The entire variable domain, with the rest obtained from reference TRBV13 and TRBJ2-6, is as follows: AAGVIQSPRHLIKEKRETATLKCYPIPRHDTVYWYQQGPGQDPQFLISFYEKMQSDKGSIPDRFSAQQFSDYHSELNMSSLELGDSALYFCASRGTGANVLTFGAGSRLTVL.

The CDR3 DNA sequence: TGCGCCAGCAGCTTGACCCAAGCGGGGGGAGATACGCAGTATTTT. Translated, it gives CASSLTQAGGDTQYF. The chain is built from TRBV5-1 and TRBJ2-3; 9 bases are a match to TRBD2. The V gene's germline CDR1 is SGHRS and CDR2 YFSETQ. Trimming removed 1 base from V and 5 bases from J; junction bases left unmatched: 5. This CDR3 contains 15 residues.

The chain carries TRBV6-5 and TRBJ2-1; D is undetermined. In germline, CDR1 is MNHEY, CDR2 SVGAGI. The V gene lost 4 bases and the J gene lost 3 bases, with 7 bases spanning the gap. The CDR3 spans 13 residues. The CDR3 DNA reads as TGTGCCAGCAGTTCTGTTCTCTACAATGAGCAGTTCTTC. It specifies CASSSVLYNEQFF.

The V call is TRBV21-1, the J call TRBJ1-5; the table's D call of TRBD1 was not tested on the DNA. TRBV21-1 is designated a pseudogene. The CDR3 is made up of 15 amino acids. The CDR3 reads CASSNRDRLNQPQHF. The CDR3 DNA follows: TGTGCCAGCAGCAATCGGGACAGGCTTAATCAGCCCCAGCATTTT.

The genes are TRBV15 and TRBJ2-1; 9 bases are shared with TRBD1. Trimming took 1 base from V and 4 from J; bases not matched to a gene: 5. From germline, CDR1 is LNHNV and CDR2 YYDKDF (reference sequence). This CDR3 has 16 residues. CDR3 in amino acids: CATSRAGTGRYNEQFF. Written as DNA, the CDR3 is TGTGCCACCAGCAGAGCCGGGACAGGGAGATACAATGAGCAGTTCTTC.

V is TRBV28 and J is TRBJ1-2, with D possibly being TRBD1 (6 bases). This CDR3 contains 13 residues. V was shortened by 3 bases and J by 8 bases, with 13 bases between the two germline ends. Germline V gene sequence: CDR1 MDHEN, CDR2 SYDVKM. CDR3 in amino acids: CASSLVGQGGYTF. The CDR3 DNA reads TGTGCCAGCAGTTTGGTGGGACAAGGGGGCTACACCTTC.

CDR3 nucleotides: TGTGCCAGCAGTCCCTCTTGGGACTATGGCTACACCTTC. Protein: CASSPSWDYGYTF. J is TRBJ1-2 and V is TRBV28; D remains unclear. In germline, CDR1 is MDHEN, CDR2 SYDVKM. This CDR3 contains 13 residues. V gave up 5 bases and J gave up 3 bases, with 10 bases separating them.

This clone occurred a few times. The rearrangement links TRBV18 to TRBJ2-7; 9 nucleotides match TRBD1. V shed 6 bases and J 3 bases; nucleotides not matched to a gene: 3. Germline V CDR1 and CDR2: KGHSH, LQKENI. The CDR3 is 13 residues long. The CDR3 here is CASSAGQGYEQYF. DNA for the CDR3: TGTGCCAGCTCGGCGGGACAGGGCTACGAGCAGTACTTC.

The V and J genes are TRBV9 and TRBJ2-1; 8 bases match TRBD2. Germline CDR1 SGDLS, CDR2 YYNGEE. The CDR3 runs 16 residues. The trim removed 3 bases at V and 6 bases at J, leaving 11 bases unmatched. In nucleotides, the CDR3 is TGTGCCAGCAGCGCCGGCCGGACTAGCCTTTCCAATGAGCAGTTCTTC. Amino acid sequence: CASSAGRTSLSNEQFF.